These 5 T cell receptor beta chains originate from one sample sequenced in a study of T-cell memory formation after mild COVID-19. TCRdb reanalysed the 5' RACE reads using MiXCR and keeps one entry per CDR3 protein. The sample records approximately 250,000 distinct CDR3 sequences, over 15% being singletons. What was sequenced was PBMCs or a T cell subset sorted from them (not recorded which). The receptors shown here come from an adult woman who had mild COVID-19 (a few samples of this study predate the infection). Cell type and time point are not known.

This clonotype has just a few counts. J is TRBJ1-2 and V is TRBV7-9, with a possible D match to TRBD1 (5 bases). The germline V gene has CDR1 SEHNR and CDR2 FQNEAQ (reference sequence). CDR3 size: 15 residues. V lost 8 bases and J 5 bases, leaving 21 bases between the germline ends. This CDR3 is CASRRSGTQDYGYTF. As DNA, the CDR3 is TGTGCCAGCCGTCGGTCCGGGACGCAAGATTATGGCTACACCTTC.

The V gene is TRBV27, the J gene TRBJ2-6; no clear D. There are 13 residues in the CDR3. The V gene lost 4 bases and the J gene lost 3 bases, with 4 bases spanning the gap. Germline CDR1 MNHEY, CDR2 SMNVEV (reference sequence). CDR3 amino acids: CASSWVGANVLTF. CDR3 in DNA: TGTGCCAGCAGTTGGGTTGGGGCCAACGTCCTGACTTTC.

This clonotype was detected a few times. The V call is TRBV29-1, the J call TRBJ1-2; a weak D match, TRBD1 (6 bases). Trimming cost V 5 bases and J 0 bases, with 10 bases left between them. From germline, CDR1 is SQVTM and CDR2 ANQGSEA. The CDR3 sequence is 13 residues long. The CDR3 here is CSVLQGANYGYTF. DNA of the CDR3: TGCAGCGTTTTACAGGGAGCTAACTATGGCTACACCTTC. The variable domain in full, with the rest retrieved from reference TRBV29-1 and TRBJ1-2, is SAVISQKPSRDICQRGTSLTIQCQVDSQVTMMFWYRQQPGQSLTLIATANQGSEATYESGFVIDKFPISRPNLTFSTLTVSNMSPEDSSIYLCSVLQGANYGYTFGSGTRLTVV.

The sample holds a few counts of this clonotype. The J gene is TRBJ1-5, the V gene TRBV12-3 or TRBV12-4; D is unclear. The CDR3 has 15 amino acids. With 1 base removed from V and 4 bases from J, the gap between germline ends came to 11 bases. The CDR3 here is CASSLGGILNQPQHF. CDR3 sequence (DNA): TGTGCCAGCAGTTTAGGCGGCATCCTAAATCAGCCCCAGCATTTT.

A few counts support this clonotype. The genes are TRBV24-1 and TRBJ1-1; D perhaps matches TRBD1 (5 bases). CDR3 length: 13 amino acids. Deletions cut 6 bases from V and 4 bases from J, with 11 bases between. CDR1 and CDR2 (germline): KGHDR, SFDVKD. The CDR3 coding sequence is TGTGCCACCAGTCCCGCAGGGAGCACTGAAGCTTTCTTT. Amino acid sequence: CATSPAGSTEAFF.